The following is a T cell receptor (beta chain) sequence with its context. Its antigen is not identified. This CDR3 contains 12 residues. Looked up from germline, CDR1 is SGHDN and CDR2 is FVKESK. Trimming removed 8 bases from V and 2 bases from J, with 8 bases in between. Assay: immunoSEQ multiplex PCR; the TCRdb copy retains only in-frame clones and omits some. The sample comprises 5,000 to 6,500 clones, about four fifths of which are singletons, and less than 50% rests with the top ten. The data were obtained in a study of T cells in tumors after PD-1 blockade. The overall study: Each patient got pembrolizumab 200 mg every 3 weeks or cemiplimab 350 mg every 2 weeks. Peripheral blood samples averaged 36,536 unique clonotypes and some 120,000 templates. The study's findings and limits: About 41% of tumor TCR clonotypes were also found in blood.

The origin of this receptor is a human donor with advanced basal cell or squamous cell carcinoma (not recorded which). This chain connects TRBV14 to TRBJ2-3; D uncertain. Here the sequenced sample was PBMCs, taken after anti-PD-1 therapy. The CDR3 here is CASLRNTDTQYF. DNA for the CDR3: TGTGCCAGCCTACGTAACACAGATACGCAGTATTTT.